Following are 8 T cell receptor beta chains from one sample sequenced in a study of cytotoxic CD8 clonotypes in ibrutinib-treated CLL. Produced via immunoSEQ multiplex PCR; TCRdb's table is partial and in-frame only. The sample shows some 130,000 clones, 70% to 90% of them seen only once. The starting material was PBMCs, obtained after 24 months of ibrutinib treatment. Every receptor here comes from a human donor with chronic lymphocytic leukemia.

The count of this clone is one. This chain uses TRBV9 with TRBJ2-6; D gene ambiguous. CDR1 is SGDLS and CDR2 is YYNGEE in the germline V gene. The CDR3 extends over 19 amino acids. V dropped 0 bases and J dropped 4 bases, with 20 bases sitting between them. DNA for the CDR3: TGTGCCAGCAGCGTAGCCCCCTCTGGTGTACTCTCCGGGGCCAACGTCCTGACTTTC. Translated: CASSVAPSGVLSGANVLTF.

V gene TRBV7-2 combines with J gene TRBJ2-1, with 7 bases aligning to TRBD2. The V segment lost 7 bases and the J segment 0 bases; nucleotides outside the gene matches: 6. Germline V lookup: CDR1 SGHTA, CDR2 FQGNSA. The CDR3 is 15 residues long. As DNA, the CDR3 is TGTGCCAGCACCCCCGGGGGGAGCTCCTACAATGAGCAGTTCTTC. Encoded protein: CASTPGGSSYNEQFF.

This clone was recorded only once. The chain recombines TRBV7-2 with TRBJ2-1; D gene ambiguous. The CDR3 is made up of 15 amino acids. The V and J ends lost 5 bases and 0 bases respectively, with 11 bases between them. Germline V CDR1 and CDR2: SGHTA, FQGNSA. The CDR3 loop reads CASSRSSSSYNEQFF. In nucleotides, the CDR3 is TGTGCCAGCAGCCGGTCATCTAGCTCCTACAATGAGCAGTTCTTC.

This clone was picked up many times. The chain recombines TRBV4-2 with TRBJ2-3; 8 positions match TRBD2. In germline, CDR1 is LGHNA, CDR2 YNFKEQ. The junction had 12 bases not matched to a gene; V was cut back by 4 bases and J by 0 bases. The CDR3 extends over 18 amino acids. CDR3 nucleotides: TGTGCCAGCAGCCCCAACCTTCTAGCGGGTTTTAGCACAGATACGCAGTATTTT. The encoded protein is CASSPNLLAGFSTDTQYF.

The V call is TRBV18, the J call TRBJ2-7; D gene unclear. This CDR3 region has 11 residues. Trimming took off 4 bases at V and 4 bases at J, with 5 bases between the two ends. Per germline, CDR1 KGHSH and CDR2 LQKENI. The CDR3 protein is CASSLKYEQYF. CDR3 coding DNA: TGTGCCAGCTCACTAAAATACGAGCAGTACTTC. The full variable domain, rest sourced from reference TRBV18 and TRBJ2-7, is NAGVMQNPRHLVRRRGQEARLRCSPMKGHSHVYWYRQLPEEGLKFMVYLQKENIIDESGMPKERFSAEFPKEGPSILRIQQVVRGDSAAYFCASSLKYEQYFGPGTRLTVT.

In regard to this clone: Relative to the germline gene, one junction end is altered; a read error may explain this. The CDR3 DNA follows: TGTGCCAGCAGTGCTGAGGGTTTGGTATGGATCTTC. Translating gives CASSAEGLVWIF. The chain links TRBV25-1 to TRBJ2-1; possible D gene TRBD2, 5 bases. The germline V gene has CDR1 MGHDK and CDR2 SYGVNS. This CDR3 is 12 amino acids long.

The V gene is TRBV10-3, the J gene TRBJ2-7; 13 nucleotides match TRBD2. The CDR3 runs to 15 residues. CDR1 and CDR2 (germline): ENHRY, SYGVKD. The J segment lost 8 bases and the V segment lost 0 bases, leaving 4 bases of the junction unmatched. CDR3 amino acids: CAISESTSGRSKQYF. As DNA, the CDR3 is TGTGCCATCAGTGAGTCGACTAGCGGGAGGTCGAAGCAGTACTTC.

The V call is TRBV9, the J call TRBJ2-1; no reliable D call. V dropped 1 base and J dropped 9 bases, with 14 bases sitting between them. This CDR3 is built from 14 residues. The germline V gene has CDR1 SGDLS and CDR2 YYNGEE. CDR3 nucleotides: TGTGCCAGCAGCGTATCCGGACCGATTTCTGAGCAGTTCTTC. Protein: CASSVSGPISEQFF. The full variable domain, completed using reference TRBV9 and TRBJ2-1, is DSGVTQTPKHLITATGQRVTLRCSPRSGDLSVYWYQQSLDQGLQFLIQYYNGEERAKGNILERFSAQQFPDLHSELNLSSLELGDSALYFCASSVSGPISEQFFGPGTRLTVL.